These T cell receptor beta chains were read from a single sample in a study of beta chain features in type 1 diabetes. The protocol was immunoSEQ multiplex PCR, while the TCRdb copy is restricted to in-frame clones and leaves out a portion. The sample yields roughly 280,000 clones, 24% seen once. The sample comprised naive CD4+ T cells from blood. The receptors derive from a woman aged 30 to 39 with type 1 diabetes. Both conserved end residues are part of each CDR3. Fields, in order: J gene, V gene, D gene, clone size, CDR3 DNA, CDR3 protein. D genes are given only for firm matches. The size of a clone is reported for some rows only, either as once, few or many, or as a class for expanded clones.

J gene: TRBJ2-1
V gene: TRBV4-1
D gene: TRBD2
clone size: NA
CDR3 DNA: TGCGCCAGCAGCCTCCCCTTTAGCGGGAACAATGAGCAGTTCTTC
CDR3 protein: CASSLPFSGNNEQFF

J gene: TRBJ2-1
V gene: TRBV9
D gene: TRBD2
clone size: few
CDR3 DNA: TGTGCCAGCAGCGCAAGCGGGGGAGCTTACAATGAGCAGTTCTTC
CDR3 protein: CASSASGGAYNEQFF

J gene: TRBJ2-3
V gene: TRBV2
D gene: NA
clone size: NA
CDR3 DNA: TGTGCCAGCATGCAGGATGGTGCAGATACGCAGTATTTT
CDR3 protein: CASMQDGADTQYF

J gene: TRBJ2-1
V gene: TRBV7-9
D gene: NA
clone size: few
CDR3 DNA: TGTGCCAGCACCCCTTTCGGGGGAGCTAGCGACCACAATGAGCAGTTCTTC
CDR3 protein: CASTPFGGASDHNEQFF

J gene: TRBJ2-3
V gene: TRBV11-3
D gene: NA
clone size: NA
CDR3 DNA: TGTGCCAGCAGCTTCCTGAGCGGAAGCACAGATACGCAGTATTTT
CDR3 protein: CASSFLSGSTDTQYF

J gene: TRBJ2-7
V gene: TRBV19
D gene: NA
clone size: NA
CDR3 DNA: TGTGCCAGTAGTATAGCGGCAGGCCAAACCTACGAGCAGTACTTC
CDR3 protein: CASSIAAGQTYEQYF

J gene: TRBJ2-3
V gene: TRBV15
D gene: NA
clone size: NA
CDR3 DNA: TGTGCCACCAGCAGAGGAATCAGGGGGGGCACAGATACGCAGTATTTT
CDR3 protein: CATSRGIRGGTDTQYF

J gene: TRBJ2-1
V gene: TRBV7-2
D gene: TRBD2
clone size: few
CDR3 DNA: TGTGCCAGCAGCTTAGCCCGGGCTAGCGGGGTTAGGTTCTTC
CDR3 protein: CASSLARASGVRFF

J gene: TRBJ2-7
V gene: TRBV20-1
D gene: NA
clone size: NA
CDR3 DNA: TGCAGTGCAGATACTAGCTACGAGCAGTACTTC
CDR3 protein: CSADTSYEQYF

J gene: TRBJ2-1
V gene: TRBV30
D gene: NA
clone size: few
CDR3 DNA: TGTGCCTGGAGAAGGCGGAATGAGCAGTTCTTC
CDR3 protein: CAWRRRNEQFF

J gene: TRBJ1-2
V gene: TRBV7-3
D gene: TRBD1
clone size: NA
CDR3 DNA: TGTGCCAGCAGCCCCATGACAGGGGGTGATGGCTACACCTTC
CDR3 protein: CASSPMTGGDGYTF

J gene: TRBJ2-1
V gene: TRBV7-3
D gene: TRBD2
clone size: NA
CDR3 DNA: TGTGCCAGCAGCTTAAAGGGCCTAGCGGAATACAATGAGCAGTTCTTC
CDR3 protein: CASSLKGLAEYNEQFF

J gene: TRBJ2-1
V gene: TRBV5-1
D gene: NA
clone size: NA
CDR3 DNA: TGCGCCAGCAGGCGGGACTACAATGAGCAGTTCTTC
CDR3 protein: CASRRDYNEQFF

J gene: TRBJ2-1
V gene: TRBV11-1
D gene: TRBD2
clone size: few
CDR3 DNA: TGTGCCAGCAGCTTAGCGCTGGGACTAGCGGGGATCAATGAGCAGTTCTTC
CDR3 protein: CASSLALGLAGINEQFF

J gene: TRBJ2-1
V gene: TRBV6-6
D gene: NA
clone size: few
CDR3 DNA: TGTGCCAGCACGCCGGGTTCCTCCTACAATGAGCAGTTCTTC
CDR3 protein: CASTPGSSYNEQFF

J gene: TRBJ2-5
V gene: TRBV29-1
D gene: NA
clone size: few
CDR3 DNA: TGCAGCGTTGCAACTAGCGAGACCCAGTACTTC
CDR3 protein: CSVATSETQYF

J gene: TRBJ2-6
V gene: TRBV19
D gene: NA
clone size: NA
CDR3 DNA: TGTGCCAGTAGTGGGAGAAGCTCTGGGGCCAACGTCCTGACTTTC
CDR3 protein: CASSGRSSGANVLTF

J gene: TRBJ2-3
V gene: TRBV11-2
D gene: NA
clone size: few
CDR3 DNA: TGTGCCAGCAGCTTAGCGGGAGACACAGATACGCAGTATTTT
CDR3 protein: CASSLAGDTDTQYF

J gene: TRBJ2-1
V gene: TRBV5-1
D gene: NA
clone size: once
CDR3 DNA: TGCGCCAGCAGCTTTGGGAGACCCTCCTACAATGAGCAGTTCTTC
CDR3 protein: CASSFGRPSYNEQFF

J gene: TRBJ2-7
V gene: TRBV19
D gene: NA
clone size: few
CDR3 DNA: TGTGCCAGTAGTATCGTCAGGGGTGTCCACGAGCAGTACTTC
CDR3 protein: CASSIVRGVHEQYF

J gene: TRBJ2-3
V gene: TRBV7-3
D gene: NA
clone size: few
CDR3 DNA: TGTGCCAGCAGCTTAAACTCACCAGGGGCCGATACGCAGTATTTT
CDR3 protein: CASSLNSPGADTQYF

J gene: TRBJ2-7
V gene: TRBV18
D gene: NA
clone size: few
CDR3 DNA: TGTGCCAGCTCACCGGGACTCCCCTCCTACGAGCAGTACTTC
CDR3 protein: CASSPGLPSYEQYF

J gene: TRBJ2-2
V gene: TRBV18
D gene: NA
clone size: NA
CDR3 DNA: TGTGCCAGCTCGAATGGAGCACTACCAACGAACACCGGGGAGCTGTTTTTT
CDR3 protein: CASSNGALPTNTGELFF

J gene: TRBJ2-7
V gene: TRBV5-1
D gene: NA
clone size: NA
CDR3 DNA: TGCGCCAGCAGCTTGGCGACCGGGGAGACGGACGAGCAGTACTTC
CDR3 protein: CASSLATGETDEQYF

J gene: TRBJ2-7
V gene: TRBV5-1
D gene: NA
clone size: few
CDR3 DNA: TGCGCCAGCAGCGGCGATTCCGGGTCCGCCTACGAGCAGTACTTC
CDR3 protein: CASSGDSGSAYEQYF

J gene: TRBJ1-1
V gene: TRBV14
D gene: NA
clone size: few
CDR3 DNA: TGTGCCAACTTCGCGGCTTTCTTT
CDR3 protein: CANFAAFF

J gene: TRBJ2-1
V gene: TRBV15
D gene: TRBD2
clone size: few
CDR3 DNA: TGTGCCACCATTGGCGCGGGAGAGCAGCAGTTCTTC
CDR3 protein: CATIGAGEQQFF

J gene: TRBJ2-7
V gene: TRBV5-1
D gene: NA
clone size: NA
CDR3 DNA: TGCGCCAGCTCTAATCAGGGGCCGTCCTACGAGCAGTACTTC
CDR3 protein: CASSNQGPSYEQYF

J gene: TRBJ1-2
V gene: TRBV5-1
D gene: NA
clone size: NA
CDR3 DNA: TGCGCCAGCAGCGAGGGGACACCCTATGGCTACACCTTC
CDR3 protein: CASSEGTPYGYTF

J gene: TRBJ2-3
V gene: TRBV9
D gene: NA
clone size: few
CDR3 DNA: TGTGCCAGCAGCGTAGGGGGCAGTCTCCCAGATACGCAGTATTTT
CDR3 protein: CASSVGGSLPDTQYF

J gene: TRBJ2-1
V gene: TRBV18
D gene: TRBD1
clone size: few
CDR3 DNA: TGTGCCAGCTCACCCTACGAATCGGGACAGGCTTTTAATGAGCAGTTCTTC
CDR3 protein: CASSPYESGQAFNEQFF

J gene: TRBJ2-1
V gene: TRBV4-2
D gene: TRBD2
clone size: few
CDR3 DNA: TGTGCCAGCAGCCAGGGACTAGGGAATGAGCAGTTCTTC
CDR3 protein: CASSQGLGNEQFF

J gene: TRBJ2-3
V gene: TRBV5-1
D gene: NA
clone size: NA
CDR3 DNA: TGCGCCAGCAGCCCGGTCTTAACAGATACGCAGTATTTT
CDR3 protein: CASSPVLTDTQYF

J gene: TRBJ2-1
V gene: TRBV25-1
D gene: TRBD2
clone size: few
CDR3 DNA: TGTGCCAGCAGACAAAGCGGGATAATAGACAATGAGCAGTTCTTC
CDR3 protein: CASRQSGIIDNEQFF

J gene: TRBJ2-7
V gene: TRBV29-1
D gene: NA
clone size: once
CDR3 DNA: TGCAGCGTCACAGGATCCTACGAGCAGTACTTC
CDR3 protein: CSVTGSYEQYF

J gene: TRBJ2-3
V gene: TRBV7-3
D gene: TRBD1
clone size: NA
CDR3 DNA: TGTGCCAGCAGCCTGACGGGACAGGGCACAGATACGCAGTATTTT
CDR3 protein: CASSLTGQGTDTQYF

J gene: TRBJ2-1
V gene: TRBV10-3
D gene: NA
clone size: few
CDR3 DNA: TGTGCCATCAGTGCGGGAGAACGCAATGAGCAGTTCTTC
CDR3 protein: CAISAGERNEQFF

J gene: TRBJ2-6
V gene: TRBV30
D gene: TRBD1
clone size: NA
CDR3 DNA: TGTGCCTGGAGTGTATCCCGGACAGGTGCTTTCTCTGGGGCCAACGTCCTGACTTTC
CDR3 protein: CAWSVSRTGAFSGANVLTF

J gene: TRBJ1-1
V gene: TRBV7-9
D gene: NA
clone size: NA
CDR3 DNA: TGTGCCAGCAGCTTATTACCAGGGAGGACTGAAGCTTTCTTT
CDR3 protein: CASSLLPGRTEAFF

J gene: TRBJ1-5
V gene: TRBV10-3
D gene: TRBD1
clone size: NA
CDR3 DNA: TGTGCCATCAGTGTGACAGGGGATCAGCCCCAGCATTTT
CDR3 protein: CAISVTGDQPQHF

J gene: TRBJ2-7
V gene: TRBV11-2
D gene: NA
clone size: few
CDR3 DNA: TGTGCCAGCAGCCTATGGCCACCTGAGACAGCCCGCTACGAGCAGTACTTC
CDR3 protein: CASSLWPPETARYEQYF

J gene: TRBJ2-6
V gene: TRBV12-5
D gene: NA
clone size: NA
CDR3 DNA: TGTGCTAGTGCCTTTTCTGGGGCCAACGTCCTGACTTTC
CDR3 protein: CASAFSGANVLTF